What follows describes a single T cell receptor (beta chain). These data originate in a study of blood T cell repertoires in COVID-19. Across the whole study: Samples taken during acute and convalescent COVID-19 were collected in the United States, Italy and Spain. Sample material is recorded as cDNA or gDNA derived from T cells, B-cell-depleted T cells, or PBMCs.

Profiled with immunoSEQ multiplex PCR; TCRdb holds only in-frame clones, not every one. Here the sample spans some 350,000 clones, more than 75% being singletons. The CDR3 spans 15 residues. The trim removed 1 base at V and 10 bases at J, leaving 10 bases unmatched. Germline V gene lookup returns CDR1 SGHVS and CDR2 FNYEAQ. The receptor was isolated from a human donor in a cohort sampled during active COVID-19. The rearrangement uses TRBV7-6 and TRBJ2-3; 8 bases align to TRBD2. The sequencing sample was made of peripheral blood. CDR3 residues: CASSLDQWRGEAQYF. The CDR3 DNA follows: TGTGCCAGCAGCTTAGATCAATGGCGGGGGGAGGCGCAGTATTTT.